Listed below are T cell receptor beta chains from one sample, sequenced in a study of OX40 agonist ivuxolimab in advanced cancers. The table came from immunoSEQ multiplex PCR; TCRdb's copy has only in-frame clones and leaves some out. The top ten hold roughly 3.1% of the sample, which has roughly 60,000 clones, about 85% seen once. The specimen comprised CD4+ or CD8+ T cells sorted from blood, sampled in a trial of the OX40 agonist ivuxolimab. The receptors come from an adult with an advanced solid tumor such as melanoma, head and neck, liver or kidney cancer. CDR3s include the opening cysteine and the closing phenylalanine or tryptophan. Each record gives: CDR3 length, clone size, D gene, J gene, V gene, CDR3 protein, CDR3 DNA. A D gene is named only where the DNA matches it firmly. Part of the rows lack a size; the others show once, few, many or a class for expanded clones.

>16|.|.|TRBJ2-2|TRBV5-1
CASSLDRLARAGELFF
TGCGCCAGCAGCTTGGATCGGCTAGCAAGGGCCGGGGAGCTGTTTTTT
>12|.|.|TRBJ2-7|TRBV4-1
CASSQAGIEQYF
TGCGCCAGCAGCCAAGCAGGGATCGAGCAGTACTTC
>13|medium-sized|.|TRBJ1-1|TRBV6-1
CASYSLRDTEAFF
TGTGCCAGCTACAGTTTACGGGACACTGAAGCTTTCTTT
>15|.|.|TRBJ2-3|TRBV19
CASSRGSRRTDTQYF
TGTGCCAGTAGTCGGGGTTCGAGGAGGACAGATACGCAGTATTTT
>17|.|TRBD2|TRBJ2-7|TRBV2
CASSEATSGRFLYEQYF
TGTGCCAGCAGTGAAGCTACTAGCGGGAGGTTTCTGTACGAGCAGTACTTC
>16|.|.|TRBJ2-1|TRBV4-1
CASSQATAGQWNEQFF
TGCGCCAGCAGCCAAGCTACGGCAGGGCAATGGAATGAGCAGTTCTTC
>14|.|.|TRBJ2-4|TRBV6-1
CASTVGLAKNIQYF
TGTGCCAGCACTGTGGGGCTAGCCAAAAACATTCAGTACTTC
>13|.|.|TRBJ2-3|TRBV29-1
CSVGGSYTDTQYF
TGCAGCGTTGGAGGATCATACACAGATACGCAGTATTTT
>15|.|.|TRBJ1-4|TRBV5-4
CASSLLFGANEKLFF
TGTGCCAGCAGCTTGCTCTTCGGGGCTAATGAAAAACTGTTTTTT
>12|.|.|TRBJ2-7|TRBV5-4
CASSLLSYEQYF
TGTGCCAGCAGCCTCCTATCCTACGAGCAGTACTTC